Shown below are 27 T cell receptor beta chains from a single sample sequenced in a study of Ad26.COV2.S vaccination and SARS-CoV-2 variants. Profiling relied on immunoSEQ multiplex PCR, and the TCRdb table lists in-frame clones only, not all of them. The sample includes 410,000 or so clones, 80% to 95% seen only once; the top ten take more than 9%. Treatment indicated: around 19 received Ad26.COV2.S at low or high dose, single or two shots; several received placebo; per-sample allocation not given. Sampling happened 63 days after the first vaccine or placebo injection. The sequences come from peripheral blood, collected in a trial of Ad26.COV2.S vaccine versus placebo. The receptor set was obtained from a person between 18 and 59 years old who received the Ad26.COV2.S COVID-19 vaccine or a placebo.

This clone was detected only once. This chain connects TRBV6-5 to TRBJ1-3; 7 nucleotides agree with TRBD1. This CDR3 region has 15 residues. V shed 6 bases and J 0 bases; nucleotides not matched to a gene: 5. CDR1 and CDR2 (germline): MNHEY, SVGAGI. CDR3 loop: CASRRHRGSGNTIYF. For the CDR3, the DNA is TGTGCCAGCAGGAGGCACAGGGGCTCTGGAAACACCATATATTTT.

The chain uses TRBV30 and TRBJ1-3; 7 bases match TRBD1. The germline V gene encodes CDR1 GTSNPN and CDR2 SVGIG (reference sequence). The length of the CDR3 is 14 residues. V shed 3 bases, J shed 5 bases, and the junction held 7 bases outside the gene matches. CDR3 nucleotides: TGTGCCTGGAGCGCCGACAGGGAAAGAAACACCATATATTTT. Amino acids: CAWSADRERNTIYF.

This chain connects TRBV28 to TRBJ1-2, with no clear D. Trimming shortened V by 7 bases and J by 8 bases, and 14 bases separated the two germline ends. CDR1 MDHEN and CDR2 SYDVKM come from the germline V gene. The CDR3 totals 12 residues. The DNA for the CDR3 is TGTGCCAGCACCGCGGACCGGAGGGGCTACACCTTC. Translating it yields CASTADRRGYTF.

The genes are TRBV27 and TRBJ2-1; TRBD2 aligns across 9 bases. V was clipped by 7 bases and J by 4 bases; unmatched bases: 5. Germline V gives CDR1 MNHEY, CDR2 SMNVEV (reference sequence). This CDR3 comprises 14 residues. For the CDR3, the DNA is TGTGCCAGCAAGGGGCTAGCGGGATACAATGAGCAGTTCTTC. This gives the protein CASKGLAGYNEQFF.

The V call is TRBV10-3, the J call TRBJ2-1; unclear D gene. Trimming shortened V by 6 bases and J by 0 bases, and 12 bases separated the two germline ends. Germline assignment: CDR1 ENHRY and CDR2 SYGVKD. The CDR3 is 15 amino acids. CDR3 region: CAIRSGGSSYNEQFF. CDR3 DNA sequence: TGTGCCATCAGGTCAGGTGGAAGCTCCTACAATGAGCAGTTCTTC.

This clone has just one count. The rearrangement joins TRBV5-4 to TRBJ1-2; D remains unclear. V dropped 5 bases and J dropped 0 bases, with 8 bases sitting between them. CDR3 size: 13 residues. Germline values: CDR1 SGHNT, CDR2 YYREEE (reference sequence). The CDR3 DNA reads as TGTGCCAGCAGGTCCCAGCCTAACTATGGCTACACCTTC. Translated, it gives CASRSQPNYGYTF.

V gene TRBV27 combines with J gene TRBJ2-1; D uncertain. Germline assignment: CDR1 MNHEY and CDR2 SMNVEV (reference sequence). The CDR3 contains 15 residues. Trimming stripped 4 bases from V and 6 bases from J, with 16 bases between. CDR3 bases: TGTGCCAGCAGTTCTGGCTATCCGGTTAGCAATGAGCAGTTCTTC. This codes for CASSSGYPVSNEQFF.

The rearrangement joins TRBV7-9 to TRBJ2-1, with no clear D. The V gene's germline CDR1 is SEHNR and CDR2 FQNEAQ (reference sequence). The CDR3 is 15 amino acids. Between the trimmed V and J ends, which lost 6 bases and 7 bases, there was a span of 19 bases. The CDR3 bases are TGTGCCAGCAGTCCATTAACTGGGGTTGGAAATGAGCAGTTCTTC. Its protein product is CASSPLTGVGNEQFF.

This chain connects TRBV7-2 to TRBJ2-5; D is ambiguous. V lost 1 base to trimming and J lost 2 bases, with 8 bases between them. The germline V gene has CDR1 SGHTA and CDR2 FQGNSA. This CDR3 spans 14 amino acids. The CDR3: CASSLGSPQETQYF. CDR3 sequence (DNA): TGTGCCAGCAGCTTAGGTTCCCCACAAGAGACCCAGTACTTC.

CDR3 protein: CASSVGGSGSSYNEQFF. As DNA, the CDR3 is TGTGCCAGCAGCGTAGGGGGTAGCGGGAGCTCCTACAATGAGCAGTTCTTC. The chain combines TRBV9 with TRBJ2-1; TRBD2 aligns across 9 bases. This CDR3 is 17 amino acids long. Germline V gene data show CDR1 as SGDLS and CDR2 as YYNGEE. The J segment lost 0 bases and the V segment lost 0 bases, leaving 4 bases of the junction unmatched.

This chain connects TRBV5-4 to TRBJ2-7; D might be TRBD1 (5 bases). The germline gives CDR1 SGHNT, CDR2 YYREEE (reference sequence). The CDR3 loop spans 13 amino acids. V dropped 5 bases and J dropped 3 bases, with 12 bases sitting between them. The CDR3 here is CASSRDRYYEQYF. The DNA of the CDR3 is TGTGCCAGCAGTCGAGACAGATACTACGAGCAGTACTTC.

This chain links TRBV7-8 with TRBJ2-5; 7 bases are a match to TRBD2. CDR3 length: 20 amino acids. The germline gives CDR1 SGHVS, CDR2 FQNEAQ. V was pared by 2 bases and J by 2 bases, with 20 bases of the junction left unmatched. The CDR3 sequence is CASSLIGVGGRLGIQETQYF. The CDR3 DNA is TGTGCCAGCAGCTTAATCGGAGTCGGCGGGAGATTGGGCATACAAGAGACCCAGTACTTC.

The gene calls are TRBV7-9 and TRBJ2-1; possibly TRBD1 for D (10 bases). This CDR3 is built from 19 residues. V was clipped by 5 bases and J by 0 bases, with 23 bases between them. The germline CDR1 and CDR2 sequences are SEHNR and FQNEAQ (reference sequence). The CDR3 coding sequence is TGTGCCAGCAGCGCTGGGACAGGGGTTAGCGGGAGCTCCTACAATGAGCAGTTCTTC. Translated: CASSAGTGVSGSSYNEQFF.

The genes are TRBV5-6 and TRBJ1-1; D unresolved. Trimming stripped 1 base from V and 3 bases from J, with 13 bases between. Looked up from germline, CDR1 is SGHDT and CDR2 is YYEEEE. The CDR3 is 15 amino acids. The CDR3 DNA is TGTGCCAGCAGCTTGTCTCCGGGGAGGTACACTGAAGCTTTCTTT. Protein sequence: CASSLSPGRYTEAFF.

V usage is TRBV11-2 and J usage is TRBJ1-2; D remains unclear. Trimming pared 1 base from V and 5 bases from J, leaving 5 bases between. Germline lookup yields CDR1 SGHAT and CDR2 FQNNGV. The CDR3 spans 12 residues. CDR3 bases: TGTGCCAGCAGCTTAGGATTGTATGGCTACACCTTC. Encoded protein: CASSLGLYGYTF.

The chain joins TRBV28 to TRBJ1-5, with 9 bases matching TRBD1. The junction had 9 bases not matched to a gene; V was cut back by 8 bases and J by 4 bases. Germline V gene lookup returns CDR1 MDHEN and CDR2 SYDVKM. CDR3 length equals 15 residues. The CDR3 is CASELTGTGNQPQHF. The CDR3 DNA reads as TGTGCCAGCGAGCTAACCGGGACAGGGAATCAGCCCCAGCATTTT.

The rearrangement joins TRBV27 to TRBJ2-2, with TRBD1 matching 11 bases. Trimming removed 4 bases from V and 5 bases from J; junction bases left unmatched: 6. This CDR3 contains 16 residues. Germline CDR1 is MNHEY and CDR2 is SMNVEV (reference sequence). CDR3 amino acids: CASSSGTGGMTGELFF. CDR3 in DNA: TGTGCCAGCAGTTCCGGGACAGGGGGTATGACCGGGGAGCTGTTTTTT.

The rearrangement links TRBV24-1 to TRBJ1-1, with D perhaps matching TRBD1 (6 bases). The CDR3 covers 12 residues. V lost 0 bases and J 9 bases, leaving 7 bases between the germline ends. The germline V gene encodes CDR1 KGHDR and CDR2 SFDVKD. The chain's CDR3 is CATSDLTGKAFF. The DNA for the CDR3 is TGTGCCACCAGTGATTTGACAGGGAAAGCTTTCTTT.

The genes are TRBV5-1 and TRBJ1-5, with a possible D match to TRBD1 (5 bases). V lost 4 bases and J 3 bases, leaving 11 bases between the germline ends. The CDR3 totals 14 residues. Germline CDR1 and CDR2: SGHRS and YFSETQ. The CDR3 loop is CASSPDGTNQPQHF. CDR3 nucleotide sequence: TGCGCCAGCAGCCCGGACGGGACCAATCAGCCCCAGCATTTT.

This chain connects TRBV16 to TRBJ1-1; no firm D call. Germline CDR1 reads KGHSY; CDR2 reads FQNENV. V was clipped by 4 bases and J by 1 base, with 13 bases between them. The CDR3 covers 15 residues. CDR3 nucleotide sequence: TGTGCCAGCAGCCTCCGCGGCGGTAAGAACACTGAAGCTTTCTTT. Protein sequence: CASSLRGGKNTEAFF.

The rearrangement uses TRBV19 and TRBJ2-7; TRBD2 aligns across 7 bases. The V gene's germline CDR1 is LNHDA and CDR2 SQIVND (reference sequence). The CDR3 has 14 amino acids. Unmatched junction bases numbered 6, after V lost 5 bases and J lost 2 bases. This CDR3 is CASSGRLAPYEQYF. The CDR3 bases are TGTGCCAGTAGTGGCCGACTAGCCCCCTACGAGCAGTACTTC.

The chain couples TRBV27 to TRBJ1-1, with TRBD1 identical over 8 bases. Unmatched junction bases numbered 5, after V lost 4 bases and J lost 1 base. Per germline, CDR1 MNHEY and CDR2 SMNVEV (reference sequence). There are 15 residues in the CDR3. CDR3 DNA sequence: TGTGCCAGCAGTTCCCGGACAGGGAAGAACACTGAAGCTTTCTTT. Encoded protein: CASSSRTGKNTEAFF.

The V and J genes are TRBV28 and TRBJ1-5; a possible D gene is TRBD1 (6 bases). Germline CDR1 is MDHEN and CDR2 is SYDVKM. The CDR3 extends over 13 amino acids. Trimming cost V 5 bases and J 7 bases, with 12 bases left between them. The CDR3 nucleotides read TGTGCCAGCAGTAAAGGGGGTTTGCAGCCCCAGCATTTT. This codes for CASSKGGLQPQHF. The entire variable domain, with the rest obtained from reference TRBV28 and TRBJ1-5, is as follows: DVKVTQSSRYLVKRTGEKVFLECVQDMDHENMFWYRQDPGLGLRLIYFSYDVKMKEKGDIPEGYSVSREKKERFSLILESASTNQTSMYLCASSKGGLQPQHFGDGTRLSIL.

This clone was seen only once. V usage is TRBV5-4 and J usage is TRBJ2-1, with 7 bases matching TRBD2. This CDR3 spans 16 amino acids. The junction had 9 bases not matched to a gene; V was cut back by 4 bases and J by 2 bases. Germline CDR1 reads SGHNT; CDR2 reads YYREEE (reference sequence). In DNA, the CDR3 is TGTGCCAGCAGCCTCGGACTAGAATTAACCTACAATGAGCAGTTCTTC. Amino acid sequence: CASSLGLELTYNEQFF.

This sequence joins TRBV3-1 (or the pseudogene TRBV3-2) and TRBJ1-6; D is unclear. The V end was cut by 6 bases, the J end by 0 bases, with 9 bases between. Per the germline V gene, CDR1 is LGHDT and CDR2 is YNNKEL (reference sequence). The CDR3 is 15 residues long. CDR3 region: CASSHRGSYNSPLHF. For the CDR3, the DNA is TGTGCCAGCAGTCACCGTGGCTCCTATAATTCACCCCTCCACTTT.

The genes are TRBV10-3 and TRBJ2-5; D perhaps matches TRBD2 (6 bases). Trimming cost V 4 bases and J 5 bases, with 11 bases left between them. Germline V CDR1 and CDR2: ENHRY, SYGVKD. This CDR3 has 13 residues. CDR3 residues: CAISAGEWETQYF. CDR3 DNA: TGTGCCATCAGTGCGGGAGAGTGGGAGACCCAGTACTTC.

This chain links TRBV19 with TRBJ2-5, with 9 bases lining up with TRBD2. CDR1 is LNHDA, CDR2 SQIVND, per germline (reference sequence). With 1 base clipped from V and 5 bases from J, the junction kept 17 bases outside the gene matches. The CDR3 contains 19 residues. The CDR3 region is CASSIGPRSGSGRRETQYF. The CDR3 DNA follows: TGTGCCAGTAGTATAGGCCCCCGGAGTGGTAGCGGGAGACGGGAGACCCAGTACTTC.